A selection of T cell receptor beta chains follows, all from one sample in a study of T cell repertoires in cytomegalovirus infection. TCRdb reanalysed the reads using MiXCR and keeps one entry per CDR3 protein. The sample holds about 260,000 distinct CDR3 sequences, approximately 8.3% seen once. Sequencing was done on a sample of PBMCs. The receptor source for this set is a human donor in good health (CMV status not recorded). Some clones in this sample may be carry-over from other donors' samples. Each CDR3 is given with its conserved first and last residue. D genes are given only for firm matches. Clone size is not always given. Where it is, it says once, few, many or a class for expanded clones.

clone size	V gene	D gene	J gene	CDR3 length	CDR3 protein	CDR3 DNA
many	TRBV10-3	TRBD2	TRBJ2-2	16	CAISDRLAGHAGELFF	TGTGCCATCAGTGATAGACTAGCGGGACACGCCGGGGAGCTGTTTTTT
many	TRBV7-6	TRBD2	TRBJ2-2	17	CASSLIALAGGTGELFF	TGTGCCAGCAGCTTAATCGCACTAGCGGGAGGCACCGGGGAGCTGTTTTTT
many	TRBV20-1	.	TRBJ2-6	15	CSARVRGILANVLTF	TGCAGTGCTAGGGTCAGGGGAATCTTGGCCAACGTCCTGACTTTC
many	TRBV20-1	.	TRBJ2-5	16	CSARDPGRDPAGTQYF	TGCAGTGCTAGAGATCCCGGGCGGGACCCCGCGGGTACCCAGTACTTC
few	TRBV6-2/TRBV6-3	.	TRBJ2-1	20	CASSSLRGGGERKSRNEQFF	TGTGCCAGCAGTTCCTTAAGGGGTGGAGGCGAGCGGAAGTCGCGGAATGAGCAGTTCTTC
many	TRBV7-2	.	TRBJ1-4	16	CASSLNPSGLSEKLFF	TGTGCCAGCAGCTTAAACCCCTCGGGACTGAGCGAAAAACTGTTTTTT
many	TRBV7-8	TRBD1	TRBJ1-1	15	CASSRGGSVGTEAFF	TGTGCCAGCAGTCGAGGGGGCTCAGTGGGCACTGAAGCTTTCTTT
.	TRBV30	.	TRBJ1-5	14	CAWRDTYSNQPQHF	TGTGCCTGGAGGGACACTTATAGCAATCAGCCCCAGCATTTT
many	TRBV11-2	.	TRBJ2-1	13	CASSLVQGTEQFF	TGTGCCAGCAGCTTAGTGCAGGGAACAGAGCAGTTCTTC
many	TRBV7-8	.	TRBJ1-2	14	CASSMGRGGYGYTF	TGTGCCAGCAGCATGGGGCGGGGGGGCTATGGCTACACCTTC
few	TRBV7-6	.	TRBJ2-1	11	CASSSLAEQFF	TGTGCCAGCAGCTCCCTAGCTGAGCAGTTCTTC
few	TRBV20-1	TRBD2	TRBJ2-7	14	CSARLASGSHEQYF	TGCAGTGCTAGATTGGCTAGCGGGAGTCACGAGCAGTACTTC